The present TCR beta chain was sequenced within a study of blood T cells in healthy people across ages. On the study more broadly: Template switching retrieved approximately one barcoded beta molecule for each two T cells.

Points on this clonotype: Antigen specificity is unknown.

Study-level findings and limits: More naive CD4+ cells and higher diversity marked long-lived donors relative to aged donors.

CDR1 and CDR2 from the germline V gene are SGDLS and YYNGEE. V gave up 3 bases and J gave up 8 bases; unmatched junction bases: 8. The CDR3 length is 15 residues. Every donor gave 9 to 10 milliliters of peripheral blood. Primers used in a second PCR of roughly 6 to 12 cycles were a sample-barcoded 5' primer and a J-beta primer mix. TCRdb called the 5' RACE reads again in MiXCR, with one record for every CDR3 protein. The data contain around 790,000 distinct CDR3 sequences, around 42% of them singletons. The chain uses TRBV9 and TRBJ2-3; 11 positions match TRBD2. The receptor was derived from a man aged 55 to 70 in good health. Sequenced sample: blood. The CDR3 loop is CASSASGGSQGTQYF. Here the CDR3 DNA reads TGTGCCAGCAGCGCTAGCGGGGGGTCACAGGGTACGCAGTATTTT.